This entry lists 11 T cell receptor beta chains sequenced from one sample in a study of shared clonotypes between healthy human individuals. TCRdb's copy holds only in-frame clones and misses some; the assay was immunoSEQ multiplex PCR. This sample has a few million clones, with approximately 95% found just once. Sequenced sample: naive CD4+ T cells from PBMCs. As for subset: CD45RA+ positively selected. Receptor source: a man aged 18 to 29 in good health. Some clones in this sample may be carry-over from other donors' samples.

The table lists this clone with a few counts. The V gene is TRBV28, the J gene TRBJ1-1; D perhaps matches TRBD1 (5 bases). V was pared by 7 bases and J by 10 bases, with 13 bases between. Germline V gene lookup returns CDR1 MDHEN and CDR2 SYDVKM. The CDR3 contains 11 residues. Written as DNA, the CDR3 is TGTGCCAGCACCTCGAGAGGGGCAGCTTTCTTT. As protein: CASTSRGAAFF. The variable domain in full, with the rest retrieved from reference TRBV28 and TRBJ1-1, is DVKVTQSSRYLVKRTGEKVFLECVQDMDHENMFWYRQDPGLGLRLIYFSYDVKMKEKGDIPEGYSVSREKKERFSLILESASTNQTSMYLCASTSRGAAFFGQGTRLTVV.

In this sample, this clone turned up a few times. This sample also contains other DNA sequences that code for the same CDR3. The genes are TRBV29-1 and TRBJ1-1; D remains unclear. Trimming stripped 4 bases from V and 3 bases from J, with 6 bases between. The CDR3 is 11 residues long. Germline V gene sequence: CDR1 SQVTM, CDR2 ANQGSEA. CDR3 in DNA: TGCAGCGTTGGCGGGGACACTGAAGCTTTCTTT. This sequence encodes CSVGGDTEAFF.

The V gene is TRBV19, the J gene TRBJ1-2, with D possibly being TRBD1 (5 bases). The CDR3 spans 15 residues. CDR1 and CDR2 (germline): LNHDA, SQIVND (reference sequence). V dropped 5 bases and J dropped 4 bases, with 17 bases sitting between them. The CDR3 loop reads CASSPRGTGGYGYTF. CDR3 DNA: TGTGCCAGTAGTCCTCGGGGGACGGGGGGCTATGGCTACACCTTC.

The chain carries TRBV7-9 and TRBJ2-7, with D possibly matching TRBD1 (5 bases). Germline CDR1 SEHNR, CDR2 FQNEAQ (reference sequence). The CDR3 runs 15 residues. Trimming pared 5 bases from V and 0 bases from J, leaving 14 bases between. DNA for the CDR3: TGTGCCAGCAGCATGGGGCAGGGCCGCTCCTACGAGCAGTACTTC. Its protein product is CASSMGQGRSYEQYF.

This clone was detected once. The identical CDR3 is also encoded by other nucleotide sequences in the sample. The chain uses TRBV7-8 and TRBJ1-2; no reliable D call. CDR3 length: 14 amino acids. The ends were cut back, 2 bases at V and 0 bases at J, with 7 bases in the middle. Germline CDR1 is SGHVS and CDR2 is FQNEAQ. This CDR3 is CASSLTETNYGYTF. The CDR3 DNA is TGTGCCAGCAGCTTAACGGAAACTAACTATGGCTACACCTTC. Based on the CDR3 plus reference TRBV7-8 and TRBJ1-2, the full variable domain is GAGVSQSPRYKVAKRGQDVALRCDPISGHVSLFWYQQALGQGPEFLTYFQNEAQLDKSGLPSDRFFAERPEGSVSTLKIQRTQQEDSAVYLCASSLTETNYGYTFGSGTRLTVV.

This clone was picked up one time. V usage is TRBV11-3 and J usage is TRBJ1-3, with TRBD1 identical over 9 bases. Germline V lookup: CDR1 SGHNT, CDR2 YENEEA. The CDR3 spans 13 residues. J gave up 2 bases and V 9 bases, and 2 bases lay outside the gene matches. CDR3 nucleotides: TGTGCCAGACAGGGGGCTGCTGGAAACACCATATATTTT. This encodes CARQGAAGNTIYF.

A remark on this clone: This same CDR3 is encoded by further DNA sequences in the sample. This rearrangement joins TRBV29-1 to TRBJ2-5; D is undetermined. The germline CDR1 and CDR2 sequences are SQVTM and ANQGSEA. Trimming stripped 7 bases from V and 2 bases from J, with 8 bases between. This CDR3 spans 11 amino acids. The CDR3 nucleotides read TGCAGCGGGGGTAGGCAAGAGACCCAGTACTTC. It codes for CSGGRQETQYF.

The V call is TRBV7-2, the J call TRBJ2-1, with TRBD1 matching 8 bases. The CDR3 length is 14 residues. Trimming removed 8 bases from V and 7 bases from J; junction bases left unmatched: 10. Germline CDR1 is SGHTA and CDR2 is FQGNSA. Here the CDR3 DNA reads TGTGCCAGCGAAGGGCAGGGGGCGAGGAATGAGCAGTTCTTC. This codes for CASEGQGARNEQFF.

The V gene is TRBV7-2, the J gene TRBJ2-7, with D possibly TRBD2 on 5 matching bases. The CDR3 sequence is 15 residues long. The V end lost 0 bases, the J end lost 1 base, and 10 bases lay between the germline ends. Germline loops: CDR1 SGHTA, CDR2 FQGNSA. The CDR3 loop reads CASSLAAGTSYEQYF. Here the CDR3 DNA reads TGTGCCAGCAGCTTAGCGGCGGGTACTTCCTACGAGCAGTACTTC.

The chain recombines TRBV19 with TRBJ2-7; D could derive from TRBD1 or TRBD2 (5 bases each). Trimming shortened V by 7 bases and J by 0 bases, and 10 bases separated the two germline ends. Per the germline V gene, CDR1 is LNHDA and CDR2 is SQIVND (reference sequence). The CDR3 totals 13 residues. The chain's CDR3 is CASTPGTSYEQYF. The DNA of the CDR3 is TGTGCCAGTACCCCCGGGACCTCCTACGAGCAGTACTTC.

The rearrangement links TRBV4-1 to TRBJ2-1, with 7 bases aligning to TRBD1. CDR1 MGHRA and CDR2 YSYEKL come from the germline V gene. The CDR3 sequence is 12 residues long. The V segment lost 4 bases and the J segment 11 bases; nucleotides outside the gene matches: 5. CDR3 in amino acids: CASSPTGVKQFF. DNA of the CDR3: TGCGCCAGCAGCCCTACAGGGGTTAAGCAGTTCTTC.